The rows below give T cell receptor beta chains drawn from one sample of a study of blood T cell repertoires in COVID-19. TCRdb keeps only in-frame clones here, not all; method: immunoSEQ multiplex PCR. The sample includes approximately 190,000 clones, 84% of them seen just once. Sequencing was performed on peripheral blood. The receptors shown here come from a woman in her 70s with active or convalescent COVID-19. The CDR3 runs from the conserved cysteine through the conserved F or W. The D gene is left open where the match is weak. The size of a clone is reported for some rows only, either as once, few or many, or as a class for expanded clones.

D	V	size	J	CDR3	DNA
TRBD1	TRBV6-6	-	TRBJ1-5	CASKQGNQPQHF	TGTGCCAGCAAACAGGGGAATCAGCCCCAGCATTTT
TRBD1	TRBV11-3	-	TRBJ2-2	CASSLGQRANTGELFF	TGTGCCAGCAGCCTGGGACAGCGCGCGAACACCGGGGAGCTGTTTTTT
-	TRBV6-6	-	TRBJ1-3	CASSYFTGKYGNTIYF	TGTGCCAGCAGTTACTTCACGGGGAAATACGGAAACACCATATATTTT
-	TRBV5-1	few	TRBJ1-2	CASSLGGTLDYTF	TGCGCCAGCAGCTTGGGGGGGACACTAGACTACACCTTC
-	TRBV5-1	-	TRBJ1-1	CASSPTVGPTEAFF	TGCGCCAGCAGCCCGACCGTGGGCCCTACTGAAGCTTTCTTT
TRBD2	TRBV19	-	TRBJ2-1	CASTSTSGNYNEQFF	TGTGCCAGTACTTCGACTAGCGGGAACTACAATGAGCAGTTCTTC
-	TRBV5-1	-	TRBJ2-7	CASSLGRTYEQYF	TGCGCCAGCAGCTTGGGCAGGACCTACGAGCAGTACTTC
TRBD1	TRBV20-1	-	TRBJ2-3	CSARVGTGVTDTQYF	TGCAGTGCTCGTGTCGGGACAGGGGTGACAGATACGCAGTATTTT
TRBD2	TRBV24-1	-	TRBJ2-1	CATTSGTSGREEQFF	TGTGCCACCACCTCGGGAACTAGCGGGAGAGAGGAGCAGTTCTTC
TRBD1	TRBV24-1	-	TRBJ2-1	CATSDKGTGRNEQFF	TGTGCCACCAGTGATAAAGGGACAGGGAGAAATGAGCAGTTCTTC
-	TRBV2	-	TRBJ2-1	CASSEAQGGEQFF	TGTGCCAGCAGTGAAGCGCAGGGCGGTGAGCAGTTCTTC
TRBD1	TRBV6-1	once	TRBJ2-1	CASSETGQGQQFF	TGTGCCAGCAGTGAAACCGGACAGGGGCAGCAGTTCTTC
-	TRBV18	few	TRBJ2-3	CASSLQGNEGDTQYF	TGTGCCAGCTCGCTTCAGGGGAACGAAGGAGATACGCAGTATTTT
-	TRBV5-1	-	TRBJ1-4	CASTREDSSREKLFF	TGCGCCAGCACCCGAGAGGACAGTAGTCGTGAAAAACTGTTTTTT
TRBD2	TRBV2	-	TRBJ2-1	CASSVANQGLAGYNEQFF	TGTGCCAGCAGTGTGGCCAACCAAGGACTAGCGGGTTACAATGAGCAGTTCTTC
-	TRBV6-5	few	TRBJ2-7	CASSYGPGYEQYF	TGTGCCAGCAGTTACGGTCCGGGCTACGAGCAGTACTTC
-	TRBV5-8	-	TRBJ1-1	CASSSGWGPLNTEAFF	TGTGCCAGCAGCTCGGGATGGGGGCCGTTGAACACTGAAGCTTTCTTT
TRBD1	TRBV7-9	-	TRBJ1-5	CASSHGQVSNQPQHF	TGTGCCAGCAGCCACGGACAGGTTAGCAATCAGCCCCAGCATTTT
TRBD2	TRBV7-9	-	TRBJ2-5	CASQSGLGMLETQYF	TGTGCCAGCCAATCTGGACTAGGAATGTTGGAGACCCAGTACTTC
TRBD2	TRBV15	-	TRBJ2-1	CATSRDRGGSNEQFF	TGTGCCACCAGCAGAGATCGGGGGGGCAGCAATGAGCAGTTCTTC
-	TRBV30	-	TRBJ2-1	CAWSPYNEQFF	TGTGCCTGGAGTCCATACAATGAGCAGTTCTTC
TRBD2	TRBV7-9	few	TRBJ2-1	CASSLPGTSGLSYNEQFF	TGTGCCAGCAGCTTACCGGGGACTAGCGGGCTTTCCTACAATGAGCAGTTCTTC
-	TRBV3-1/TRBV3-2	-	TRBJ1-1	CASSFVNRMNTEAFF	TGTGCCAGCAGCTTCGTCAACAGGATGAACACTGAAGCTTTCTTT
-	TRBV13	-	TRBJ2-2	CASSPDSGLNTGELFF	TGTGCCAGCAGCCCAGATAGCGGCTTGAACACCGGGGAGCTGTTTTTT
-	TRBV6-5	-	TRBJ2-1	CASSPPGLSYNEQFF	TGTGCCAGCAGTCCTCCGGGACTCTCGTACAATGAGCAGTTCTTC
-	TRBV5-1	-	TRBJ2-2	CASSLSGFNTGELFF	TGCGCCAGCAGCTTGTCAGGGTTTAACACCGGGGAGCTGTTTTTT
-	TRBV28	-	TRBJ1-6	CASSRQSNSPLHF	TGTGCCAGCAGTAGACAGTCAAATTCACCCCTCCACTTT
TRBD1	TRBV2	-	TRBJ2-7	CASSEGPGGPYEQYF	TGTGCCAGCAGTGAGGGGCCAGGGGGCCCCTACGAGCAGTACTTC
TRBD1	TRBV3-1/TRBV3-2	-	TRBJ1-2	CASSQGQGYGYTF	TGTGCCAGCAGCCAGGGACAGGGTTATGGCTACACCTTC
TRBD2	TRBV20-1	-	TRBJ2-1	CSASGLAVAYNEQFF	TGCAGTGCTAGTGGGCTAGCGGTTGCCTACAATGAGCAGTTCTTC
-	TRBV10-3	-	TRBJ2-5	CAISEFGQGETQYF	TGTGCCATCAGTGAATTTGGCCAGGGGGAGACCCAGTACTTC
-	TRBV7-8	-	TRBJ2-3	CASSFNAGRKDTQYF	TGTGCCAGCAGCTTTAACGCGGGGCGGAAGGATACGCAGTATTTT
-	TRBV25-1	-	TRBJ1-6	CASSYSGNSPLHF	TGTGCCAGCAGTTATTCCGGGAATTCACCCCTCCACTTT
-	TRBV19	-	TRBJ2-1	CASSIGRGLSNEQFF	TGTGCCAGTAGTATAGGCAGGGGTTTGTCCAATGAGCAGTTCTTC
-	TRBV7-9	few	TRBJ2-7	CASRSSVHEQYF	TGTGCCAGCAGAAGTAGCGTCCACGAGCAGTACTTC
TRBD1	TRBV2	-	TRBJ2-3	CASSRQGANTDTQYF	TGTGCCAGCAGTAGACAGGGGGCGAACACAGATACGCAGTATTTT
TRBD2	TRBV19	-	TRBJ2-1	CASRPSSGAYNEQFF	TGTGCCAGTAGACCATCTAGCGGGGCCTACAATGAGCAGTTCTTC
-	TRBV30	-	TRBJ2-7	CAWKLRGEQYF	TGTGCCTGGAAGTTAAGGGGCGAGCAGTACTTC
-	TRBV11-2	-	TRBJ2-6	CASSSTESGANVLTF	TGTGCCAGCAGCTCTACCGAGTCTGGGGCCAACGTCCTGACTTTC
-	TRBV19	-	TRBJ2-2	CASNGGRGTGELFF	TGTGCCAGTAACGGGGGGCGCGGCACCGGGGAGCTGTTTTTT
TRBD2	TRBV5-4	-	TRBJ2-1	CASSPLAGGDNEQFF	TGTGCCAGCAGCCCACTAGCGGGAGGGGACAATGAGCAGTTCTTC
-	TRBV7-8	once	TRBJ1-2	CASSLGRLYGYTF	TGTGCCAGCAGCTTAGGCAGACTCTATGGCTACACCTTC
TRBD2	TRBV19	once	TRBJ2-5	CASSIGVAGPDAAQYF	TGTGCCAGTAGTATAGGGGTAGCGGGGCCCGACGCGGCCCAGTACTTC
TRBD2	TRBV27	-	TRBJ2-3	CASSSPGLAVADTQYF	TGTGCCAGCAGTTCACCCGGACTAGCAGTTGCAGATACGCAGTATTTT
TRBD1	TRBV11-1	-	TRBJ2-7	CASSPGQHYEQYF	TGTGCCAGCAGCCCGGGACAGCACTACGAGCAGTACTTC
-	TRBV28	-	TRBJ1-3	CASRKGGSENTIYF	TGTGCCAGCAGAAAGGGGGGGTCAGAAAACACCATATATTTT
TRBD1	TRBV19	-	TRBJ1-4	CASRIPGQADEKLFF	TGTGCCAGTAGAATCCCGGGACAGGCTGATGAAAAACTGTTTTTT
-	TRBV5-1	-	TRBJ2-3	CASSLTGGQTGTDTQYF	TGCGCCAGCAGCTTGACCGGGGGGCAGACCGGCACAGATACGCAGTATTTT
-	TRBV28	-	TRBJ1-6	CASSRPGPPGTLHF	TGTGCCAGCAGTCGCCCGGGCCCCCCCGGGACCCTCCACTTT
-	TRBV6-5	-	TRBJ2-7	CASSYLQGNEQYF	TGTGCCAGCAGTTACCTCCAGGGGAACGAGCAGTACTTC
TRBD2	TRBV4-1	once	TRBJ2-5	CASSLRTSDQETQYF	TGCGCCAGCAGCCTACGGACTAGCGACCAAGAGACCCAGTACTTC
TRBD2	TRBV6-5	-	TRBJ2-7	CASKLPGLPYEQYF	TGTGCCAGCAAATTGCCGGGACTACCCTACGAGCAGTACTTC
TRBD1	TRBV18	-	TRBJ1-2	CASSPSRGPPYGYTF	TGTGCCAGCTCACCATCGAGGGGGCCACCCTATGGCTACACCTTC
-	TRBV28	-	TRBJ2-7	CASSVGTPRAEQYF	TGTGCCAGCAGTGTCGGGACTCCTAGGGCCGAGCAGTACTTC
-	TRBV19	-	TRBJ2-1	CASSRASTSYNEQFF	TGTGCCAGTAGTAGGGCTAGCACCTCCTACAATGAGCAGTTCTTC
-	TRBV9	-	TRBJ2-1	CASSVAPSLRLVQEQFF	TGTGCCAGCAGCGTAGCCCCCTCGCTGAGACTAGTTCAGGAGCAGTTCTTC